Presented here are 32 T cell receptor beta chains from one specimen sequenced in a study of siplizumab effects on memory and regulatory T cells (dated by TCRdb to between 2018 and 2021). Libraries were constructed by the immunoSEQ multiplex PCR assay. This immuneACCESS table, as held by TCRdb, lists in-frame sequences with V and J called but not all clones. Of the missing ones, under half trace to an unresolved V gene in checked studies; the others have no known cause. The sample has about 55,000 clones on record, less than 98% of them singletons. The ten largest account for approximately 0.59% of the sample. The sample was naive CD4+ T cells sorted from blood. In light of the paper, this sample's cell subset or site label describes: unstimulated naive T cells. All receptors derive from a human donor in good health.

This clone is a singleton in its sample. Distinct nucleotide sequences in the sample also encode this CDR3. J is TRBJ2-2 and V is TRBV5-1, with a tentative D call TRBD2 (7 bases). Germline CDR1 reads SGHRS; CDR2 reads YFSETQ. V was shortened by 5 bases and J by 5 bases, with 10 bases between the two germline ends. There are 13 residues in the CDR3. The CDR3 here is CASRGGQTGELFF. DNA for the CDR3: TGCGCCAGCAGGGGGGGGCAAACCGGGGAGCTGTTTTTT.

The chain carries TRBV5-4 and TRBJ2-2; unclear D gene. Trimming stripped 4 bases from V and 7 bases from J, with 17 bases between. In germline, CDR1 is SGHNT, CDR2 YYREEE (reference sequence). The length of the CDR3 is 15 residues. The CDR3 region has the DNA TGTGCCAGCAGCCGCAATCGACACAAGATCGGGGAGCTGTTTTTT. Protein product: CASSRNRHKIGELFF.

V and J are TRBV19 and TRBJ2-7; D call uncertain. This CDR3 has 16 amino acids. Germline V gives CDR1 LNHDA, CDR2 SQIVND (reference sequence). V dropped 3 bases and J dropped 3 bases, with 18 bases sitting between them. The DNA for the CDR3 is TGTGCCAGTAGTATTGGTCCGACAATGAACCTCTACGAGCAGTACTTC. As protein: CASSIGPTMNLYEQYF.

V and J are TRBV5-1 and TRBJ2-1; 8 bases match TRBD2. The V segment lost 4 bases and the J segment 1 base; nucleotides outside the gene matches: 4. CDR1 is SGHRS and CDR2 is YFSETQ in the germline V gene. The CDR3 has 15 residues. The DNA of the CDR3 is TGCGCCAGCAGCCACTTAGCGGGATCCTACAATGAGCAGTTCTTC. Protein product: CASSHLAGSYNEQFF. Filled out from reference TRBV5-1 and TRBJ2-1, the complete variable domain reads KAGVTQTPRYLIKTRGQQVTLSCSPISGHRSVSWYQQTPGQGLQFLFEYFSETQRNKGNFPGRFSGRQFSNSRSEMNVSTLELGDSALYLCASSHLAGSYNEQFFGPGTRLTVL.

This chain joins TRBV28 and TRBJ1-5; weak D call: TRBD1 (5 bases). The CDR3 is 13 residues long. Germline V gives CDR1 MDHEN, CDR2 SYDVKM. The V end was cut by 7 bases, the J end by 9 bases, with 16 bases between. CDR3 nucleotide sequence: TGTGCCAGCATAAAAGGGACTCGGACGCCCCAGCATTTT. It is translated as CASIKGTRTPQHF.

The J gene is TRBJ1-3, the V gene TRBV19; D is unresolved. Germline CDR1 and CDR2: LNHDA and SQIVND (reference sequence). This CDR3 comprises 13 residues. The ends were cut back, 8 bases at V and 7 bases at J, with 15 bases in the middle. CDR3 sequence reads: CASAQPFGNTIYF. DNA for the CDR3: TGTGCCAGTGCCCAACCCTTTGGGAACACCATATATTTT.

CDR3 nucleotides: TGTGCCAGCAGCGCGACAGGGGCGGGCGAGCAGTACTTC. This sequence encodes CASSATGAGEQYF. The rearrangement links TRBV9 to TRBJ2-7, with 8 bases that match TRBD1. The CDR3 covers 13 residues. Trimming removed 3 bases from V and 6 bases from J; junction bases left unmatched: 5. The germline CDR1 and CDR2 sequences are SGDLS and YYNGEE.

The CDR3 nucleotides read TGTGCCATCTTAGGACAGGTGGGGTATGGCTACACCTTC. It specifies CAILGQVGYGYTF. V is TRBV10-3 and J is TRBJ1-2; 7 nucleotides line up with TRBD1. With V trimmed by 8 bases and J by 5 bases, 8 bases remained unmatched. Germline lookup yields CDR1 ENHRY and CDR2 SYGVKD. The CDR3 covers 13 residues.

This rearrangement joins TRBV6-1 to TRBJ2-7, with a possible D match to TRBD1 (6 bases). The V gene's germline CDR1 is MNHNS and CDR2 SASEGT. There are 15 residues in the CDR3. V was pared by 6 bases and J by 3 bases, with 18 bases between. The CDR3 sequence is CASSPGLHRDYEQYF. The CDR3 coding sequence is TGTGCCAGCAGCCCCGGGCTCCACAGGGACTACGAGCAGTACTTC.

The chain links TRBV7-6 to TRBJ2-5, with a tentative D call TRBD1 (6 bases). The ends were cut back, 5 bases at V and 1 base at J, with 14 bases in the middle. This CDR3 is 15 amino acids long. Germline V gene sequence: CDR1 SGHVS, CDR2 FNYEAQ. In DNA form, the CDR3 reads TGTGCCAGCAGCCCCGTCGGACAGATCCAAGAGACCCAGTACTTC. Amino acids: CASSPVGQIQETQYF.

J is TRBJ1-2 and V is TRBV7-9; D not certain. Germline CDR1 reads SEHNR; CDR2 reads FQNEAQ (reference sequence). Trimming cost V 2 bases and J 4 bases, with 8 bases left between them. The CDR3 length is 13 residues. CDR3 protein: CASSLPGIYGYTF. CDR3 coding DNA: TGTGCCAGCAGCTTACCGGGTATCTATGGCTACACCTTC.

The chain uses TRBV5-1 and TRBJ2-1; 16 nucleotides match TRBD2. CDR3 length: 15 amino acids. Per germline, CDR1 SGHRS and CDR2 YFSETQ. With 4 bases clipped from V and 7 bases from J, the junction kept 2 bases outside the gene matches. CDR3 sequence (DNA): TGCGCCAGCAGCCCGGGACTAGCGGGAGGGAATGAGCAGTTCTTC. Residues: CASSPGLAGGNEQFF.

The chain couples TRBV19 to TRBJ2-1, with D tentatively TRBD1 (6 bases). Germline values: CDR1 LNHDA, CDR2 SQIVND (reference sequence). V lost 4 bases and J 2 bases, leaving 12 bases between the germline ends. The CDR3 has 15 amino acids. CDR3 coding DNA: TGTGCCAGTAGTACCCACAGGGCCGCCTACAATGAGCAGTTCTTC. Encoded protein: CASSTHRAAYNEQFF.

CDR3 sequence reads: CASSRGTSGSTDTQYF. As DNA, the CDR3 is TGTGCCAGCAGCCGGGGGACTAGCGGAAGCACAGATACGCAGTATTTT. The chain is built from TRBV11-2 and TRBJ2-3, with TRBD2 identical over 11 bases. The CDR3 runs to 16 residues. Germline lookup yields CDR1 SGHAT and CDR2 FQNNGV. V lost 5 bases and J lost 0; bases outside the gene matches: 4.

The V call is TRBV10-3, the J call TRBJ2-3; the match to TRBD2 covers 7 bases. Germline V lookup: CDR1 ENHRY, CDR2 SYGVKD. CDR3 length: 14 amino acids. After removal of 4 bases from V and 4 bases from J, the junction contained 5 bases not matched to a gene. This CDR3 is CAISVGGSADTQYF. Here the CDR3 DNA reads TGTGCCATCAGTGTGGGCGGGAGTGCAGATACGCAGTATTTT.

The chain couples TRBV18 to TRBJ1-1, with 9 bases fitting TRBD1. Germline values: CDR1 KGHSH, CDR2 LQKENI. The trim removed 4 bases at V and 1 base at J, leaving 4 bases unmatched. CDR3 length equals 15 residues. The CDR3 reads CASSQGQGRNTEAFF. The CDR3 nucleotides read TGTGCCAGCTCACAAGGACAGGGGCGGAACACTGAAGCTTTCTTT.

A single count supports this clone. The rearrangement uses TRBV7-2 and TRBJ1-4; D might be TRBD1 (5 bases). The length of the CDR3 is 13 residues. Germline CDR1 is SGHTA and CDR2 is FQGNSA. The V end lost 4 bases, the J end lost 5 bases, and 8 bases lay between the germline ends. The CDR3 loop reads CASSWGVNEKLFF. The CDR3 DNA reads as TGTGCCAGCAGCTGGGGGGTAAATGAAAAACTGTTTTTT.

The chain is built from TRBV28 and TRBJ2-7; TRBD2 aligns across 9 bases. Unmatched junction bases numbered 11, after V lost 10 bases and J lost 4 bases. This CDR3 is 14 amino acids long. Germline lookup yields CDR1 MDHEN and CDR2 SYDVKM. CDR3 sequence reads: CATLAGERRYEQYF. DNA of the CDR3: TGTGCCACCTTAGCGGGAGAGAGAAGGTACGAGCAGTACTTC.

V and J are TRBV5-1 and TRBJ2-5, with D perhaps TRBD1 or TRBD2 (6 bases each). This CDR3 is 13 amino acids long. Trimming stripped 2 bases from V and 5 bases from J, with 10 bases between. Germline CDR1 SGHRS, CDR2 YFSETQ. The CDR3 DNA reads TGCGCCAGCAGCTTAAGGGGGGACGAGACCCAGTACTTC. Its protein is CASSLRGDETQYF.

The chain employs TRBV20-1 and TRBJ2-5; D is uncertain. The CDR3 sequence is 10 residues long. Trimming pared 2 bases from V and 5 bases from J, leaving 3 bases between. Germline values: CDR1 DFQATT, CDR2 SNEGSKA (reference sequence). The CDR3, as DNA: TGCAGTGCTAGAATGGAGACCCAGTACTTC. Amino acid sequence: CSARMETQYF.

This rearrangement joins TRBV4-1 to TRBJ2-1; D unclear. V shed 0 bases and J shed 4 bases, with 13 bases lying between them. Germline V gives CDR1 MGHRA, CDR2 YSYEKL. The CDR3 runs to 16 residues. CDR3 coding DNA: TGCGCCAGCAGCCAAGATCCACTCGGAGCTTACAATGAGCAGTTCTTC. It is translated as CASSQDPLGAYNEQFF.

As DNA, the CDR3 is TGTGCCAGCAGTCGCGGACAGTCCACTGAAGCTTTCTTT. Encoded protein: CASSRGQSTEAFF. The J gene is TRBJ1-1, the V gene TRBV6-5, with D possibly TRBD1 on 6 matching bases. The CDR3 has 13 amino acids. With 5 bases removed from V and 4 bases from J, the gap between germline ends came to 11 bases. The germline gives CDR1 MNHEY, CDR2 SVGAGI.

The CDR3 coding sequence is TGTGCCACCAAAGGGGAAAGGGCTGAAGCTTTCTTT. Its translation is CATKGERAEAFF. The V gene is TRBV19, the J gene TRBJ1-1; TRBD1 is a possible D gene (5 bases). The CDR3 extends over 12 amino acids. V was clipped by 10 bases and J by 6 bases, with 15 bases between them. Germline CDR1 is LNHDA and CDR2 is SQIVND (reference sequence). Full variable domain (outside the CDR3, taken from reference TRBV19 and TRBJ1-1): DGGITQSPKYLFRKEGQNVTLSCEQNLNHDAMYWYRQDPGQGLRLIYYSQIVNDFQKGDIAEGYSVSREKKESFPLTVTSAQKNPTAFYLCATKGERAEAFFGQGTRLTVV.

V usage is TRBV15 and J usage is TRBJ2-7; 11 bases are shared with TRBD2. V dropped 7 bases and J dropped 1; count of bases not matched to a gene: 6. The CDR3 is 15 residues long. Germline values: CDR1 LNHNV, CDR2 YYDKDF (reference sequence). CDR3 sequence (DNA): TGTGCCACCAAGCCTAGCGGGAGGTGGTCCTACGAGCAGTACTTC. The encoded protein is CATKPSGRWSYEQYF.

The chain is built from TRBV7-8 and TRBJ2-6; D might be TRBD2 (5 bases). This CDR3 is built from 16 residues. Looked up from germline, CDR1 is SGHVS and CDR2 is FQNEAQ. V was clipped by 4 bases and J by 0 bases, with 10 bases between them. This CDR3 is CASSSHGGSGANVLTF. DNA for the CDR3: TGTGCCAGCAGCTCCCATGGAGGCTCTGGGGCCAACGTCCTGACTTTC.

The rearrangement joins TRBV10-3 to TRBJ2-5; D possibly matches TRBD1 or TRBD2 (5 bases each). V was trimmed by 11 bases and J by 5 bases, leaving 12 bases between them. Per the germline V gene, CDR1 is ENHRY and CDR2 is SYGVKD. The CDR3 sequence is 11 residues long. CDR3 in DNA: TGTGCCGTCCGGGGCCCCGAGACCCAGTACTTC. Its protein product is CAVRGPETQYF.

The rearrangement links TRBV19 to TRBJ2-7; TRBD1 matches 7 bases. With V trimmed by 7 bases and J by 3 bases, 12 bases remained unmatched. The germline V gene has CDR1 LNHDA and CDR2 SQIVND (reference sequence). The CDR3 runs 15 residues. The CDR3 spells CASTPGDSPHYEQYF. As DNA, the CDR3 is TGTGCCAGTACCCCCGGGGACAGTCCCCACTACGAGCAGTACTTC.

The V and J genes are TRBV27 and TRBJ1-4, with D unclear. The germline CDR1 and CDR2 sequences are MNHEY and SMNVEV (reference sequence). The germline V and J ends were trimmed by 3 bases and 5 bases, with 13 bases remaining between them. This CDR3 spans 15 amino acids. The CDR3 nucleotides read TGTGCCAGCAGTTTGGACCATTTAGGGAATGAAAAACTGTTTTTT. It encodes CASSLDHLGNEKLFF.

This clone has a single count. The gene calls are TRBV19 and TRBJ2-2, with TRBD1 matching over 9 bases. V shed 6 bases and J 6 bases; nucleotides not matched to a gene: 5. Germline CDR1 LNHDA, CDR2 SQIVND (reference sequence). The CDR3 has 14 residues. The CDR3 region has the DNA TGTGCCAGTAGCCGGGACAGGGTGCCCGGGGAGCTGTTTTTT. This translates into CASSRDRVPGELFF.

DNA for the CDR3: TGTGCCAGCAGCTCCTACAGGAACACTGAAGCTTTCTTT. This codes for CASSSYRNTEAFF. This chain joins TRBV7-8 and TRBJ1-1; D is uncertain. Trimming cost V 4 bases and J 1 base, with 7 bases left between them. The CDR3 spans 13 residues. Germline V gene lookup returns CDR1 SGHVS and CDR2 FQNEAQ.

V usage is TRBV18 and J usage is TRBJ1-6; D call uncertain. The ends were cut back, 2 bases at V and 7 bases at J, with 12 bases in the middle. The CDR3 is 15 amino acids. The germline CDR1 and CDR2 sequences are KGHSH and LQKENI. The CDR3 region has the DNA TGTGCCAGCTCACCAAATATCCCGAGAAATTCACCCCTCCACTTT. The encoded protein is CASSPNIPRNSPLHF.

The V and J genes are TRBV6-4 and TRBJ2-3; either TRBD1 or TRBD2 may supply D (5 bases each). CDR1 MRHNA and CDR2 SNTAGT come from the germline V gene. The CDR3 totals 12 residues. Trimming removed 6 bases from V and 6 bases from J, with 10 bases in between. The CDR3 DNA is TGTGCCAGCAGCCCCGAGGGGGATACGCAGTATTTT. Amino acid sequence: CASSPEGDTQYF.